These 7 T cell receptor beta chains were sequenced from one sample in a study of shared clonotypes between healthy human individuals. Repertoires were generated with immunoSEQ multiplex PCR, while TCRdb's copy carries only in-frame clones and drops some. The data show about 1.5 million clones, nearly 99% seen once. Material for sequencing was naive CD4+ T cells sorted from blood. Subset denoted: CD45RA+ positively selected. The receptor set was obtained from a man aged 25 to 40 in good health.

This clone appeared once. V is TRBV7-9 and J is TRBJ2-2; D is possibly TRBD1 (5 bases). Trimming left V 5 bases short and J 9 bases short, with 22 bases between. Germline V gene sequence: CDR1 SEHNR, CDR2 FQNEAQ (reference sequence). This CDR3 spans 16 amino acids. The CDR3 here is CASSPRRAQGSWELFF. CDR3 bases: TGTGCCAGCAGCCCCAGAAGAGCGCAGGGAAGTTGGGAGCTGTTTTTT.

A single count supports this clone. This chain links TRBV28 with TRBJ2-4, with 8 bases lining up with TRBD1. The V gene end was trimmed by 3 bases and the J gene end by 13 bases; junction bases not matched to a gene: 14. The germline V gene has CDR1 MDHEN and CDR2 SYDVKM. The CDR3 is 15 residues long. For the CDR3, the DNA is TGTGCCAGCAGTTTTGGAGACAGGGGTGGACGAGGACAGTACTTC. Protein: CASSFGDRGGRGQYF. Supplemented by reference TRBV28 and TRBJ2-4, the full variable domain reads DVKVTQSSRYLVKRTGEKVFLECVQDMDHENMFWYRQDPGLGLRLIYFSYDVKMKEKGDIPEGYSVSREKKERFSLILESASTNQTSMYLCASSFGDRGGRGQYFGAGTRLSVL.

The rearrangement uses TRBV7-9 and TRBJ2-5; TRBD2 agrees at 10 bases. The CDR3 consists of 17 residues. Germline assignment: CDR1 SEHNR and CDR2 FQNEAQ (reference sequence). The V and J ends lost 5 bases and 5 bases, in that order; junction bases with no gene match: 14. The CDR3 DNA is TGTGCCAGCAGCACTAGAAAAGCGGGAGGGAACGGGGAGACCCAGTACTTC. Amino acid sequence: CASSTRKAGGNGETQYF. The whole variable domain, remainder taken from reference TRBV7-9 and TRBJ2-5, is DTGVSQNPRHKITKRGQNVTFRCDPISEHNRLYWYRQTLGQGPEFLTYFQNEAQLEKSRLLSDRFSAERPKGSFSTLEIQRTEQGDSAMYLCASSTRKAGGNGETQYFGPGTRLLVL.

The chain uses TRBV2 and TRBJ2-1; 11 nucleotides align to TRBD2. Per germline, CDR1 SNHLY and CDR2 FYNNEI. The J segment lost 8 bases and the V segment lost 11 bases, leaving 5 bases of the junction unmatched. The CDR3 has 12 residues. Written as DNA, the CDR3 is TGTGCCGGGGGACTAGCGGTCGATGAGCAGTTCTTC. It is translated as CAGGLAVDEQFF. Full variable domain (missing parts from reference TRBV2 and TRBJ2-1): EPEVTQTPSHQVTQMGQEVILRCVPISNHLYFYWYRQILGQKVEFLVSFYNNEISEKSEIFDDQFSVERPDGSNFTLKIRSTKLEDSAMYFCAGGLAVDEQFFGPGTRLTVL.

The chain has TRBV11-3 and TRBJ1-3; a possible D gene is TRBD1 (5 bases). The CDR3 has 15 amino acids. Per the germline V gene, CDR1 is SGHNT and CDR2 is YENEEA. Trimming took 3 bases from V and 3 from J, leaving 12 bases between them. CDR3 loop: CASSFGGEGGNTIYF. CDR3 DNA sequence: TGTGCCAGCAGCTTCGGAGGGGAAGGTGGAAACACCATATATTTT.

The V call is TRBV7-7, the J call TRBJ2-5, with a tentative D call TRBD1 (5 bases). The germline V gene encodes CDR1 SSHAT and CDR2 FNYEAQ (reference sequence). V lost 2 bases to trimming and J lost 7 bases, with 11 bases between them. The CDR3 extends over 13 amino acids. CDR3 nucleotide sequence: TGTGCCAGCAGCTTATCCCGCCAGGGGACCCAGTACTTC. It specifies CASSLSRQGTQYF.

The V gene is TRBV7-8, the J gene TRBJ2-7; 7 positions match TRBD1. Germline loops: CDR1 SGHVS, CDR2 FQNEAQ. This CDR3 region has 15 residues. V was pared by 4 bases and J by 0 bases, with 6 bases of the junction left unmatched. Here the CDR3 reads CASSWRRDSSYEQYF. CDR3 coding DNA: TGTGCCAGCAGCTGGCGACGGGACAGCTCCTACGAGCAGTACTTC. The full variable domain, rest sourced from reference TRBV7-8 and TRBJ2-7, is GAGVSQSPRYKVAKRGQDVALRCDPISGHVSLFWYQQALGQGPEFLTYFQNEAQLDKSGLPSDRFFAERPEGSVSTLKIQRTQQEDSAVYLCASSWRRDSSYEQYFGPGTRLTVT.